One sample yielded the 29 T cell receptor beta chains listed below, sequenced in a study of cytomegalovirus exposure and HLA in healthy donors. The PCR employed 60 Vbeta primers together with 13 Jbeta primers. The method was immunoSEQ multiplex PCR; TCRdb's version includes in-frame clones alone and lacks a portion of them. The sample contains about 200,000 clones, 83% of which appear only once. The sequenced material came from PBMCs. These receptors originate from a girl under 18 in good health and CMV-seronegative.

The genes are TRBV28 and TRBJ1-1, with D possibly being TRBD1 (5 bases). The V end was cut by 2 bases, the J end by 3 bases, with 10 bases between. CDR1 MDHEN and CDR2 SYDVKM come from the germline V gene. The CDR3 has 14 residues. The chain's CDR3 is CASSLGARDTEAFF. The CDR3 nucleotides read TGTGCCAGCAGTTTAGGGGCACGCGACACTGAAGCTTTCTTT. The whole variable domain, filled in from reference TRBV28 and TRBJ1-1, reads DVKVTQSSRYLVKRTGEKVFLECVQDMDHENMFWYRQDPGLGLRLIYFSYDVKMKEKGDIPEGYSVSREKKERFSLILESASTNQTSMYLCASSLGARDTEAFFGQGTRLTVV.

This clone was detected once. The chain joins TRBV7-9 to TRBJ2-5; 13 nucleotides align to TRBD2. The CDR3 loop spans 18 amino acids. V was pared by 3 bases and J by 5 bases, with 12 bases of the junction left unmatched. Per germline, CDR1 SEHNR and CDR2 FQNEAQ (reference sequence). CDR3 nucleotides: TGTGCCAGCAGCTTTCCACTAGCGGGGGGGCCGCGGAGGGAGACCCAGTACTTC. Translating gives CASSFPLAGGPRRETQYF.

This clone has a handful of counts. The rearrangement links TRBV6-6 to TRBJ1-1, with D possibly TRBD1 on 5 matching bases. This CDR3 has 13 residues. The V and J ends lost 6 bases and 6 bases respectively, with 14 bases between them. Germline assignment: CDR1 MNHNY and CDR2 SVGAGI (reference sequence). The CDR3 DNA sequence: TGTGCCAGCAGCCCCGGGACTATTGCTGAAGCTTTCTTT. Its protein is CASSPGTIAEAFF.

This chain connects TRBV4-1 to TRBJ1-6; tentative D call: TRBD1 (5 bases). In germline, CDR1 is MGHRA, CDR2 YSYEKL. Between the trimmed V and J ends, which lost 1 base and 7 bases, there was a span of 11 bases. The CDR3 covers 15 residues. CDR3 sequence reads: CASSQVLGQNSPLHF. CDR3 bases: TGCGCCAGCAGCCAAGTTCTGGGGCAGAATTCACCCCTCCACTTT.

The chain uses TRBV19 and TRBJ2-3, with TRBD1 as a possible D gene (5 bases). CDR3 size: 17 residues. Trimming stripped 4 bases from V and 2 bases from J, with 19 bases between. Per the germline V gene, CDR1 is LNHDA and CDR2 is SQIVND (reference sequence). The CDR3 sequence is CASSKSRVQALTDTQYF. The CDR3 nucleotides are TGTGCCAGTAGTAAGAGTAGAGTACAGGCGCTCACAGATACGCAGTATTTT.

The chain couples TRBV9 to TRBJ2-3; tentatively, D is TRBD2 (5 bases). Trimming stripped 6 bases from V and 2 bases from J, with 16 bases between. Germline loops: CDR1 SGDLS, CDR2 YYNGEE. CDR3 size: 15 residues. The DNA of the CDR3 is TGTGCCAGCACCCCGTCGGACTTTTCCACAGATACGCAGTATTTT. Protein: CASTPSDFSTDTQYF.

The chain carries TRBV28 and TRBJ1-2; D unclear. V lost 7 bases to trimming and J lost 2 bases, with 11 bases between them. This CDR3 is built from 13 residues. CDR1 MDHEN and CDR2 SYDVKM come from the germline V gene. The CDR3 DNA reads as TGTGCCAGCAATCTCCGGGAAAACTATGGCTACACCTTC. Its translation: CASNLRENYGYTF.

V gene TRBV25-1 combines with J gene TRBJ2-3, with D tentatively TRBD2 (5 bases). CDR1 is MGHDK, CDR2 SYGVNS, per germline. V gave up 3 bases and J gave up 4 bases, with 17 bases separating them. The CDR3 is 16 residues long. CDR3 sequence reads: CASSEDVGILPDTQYF. The CDR3 region has the DNA TGTGCCAGCAGTGAGGACGTCGGGATTCTACCAGATACGCAGTATTTT.

This clone was recorded once. The rearrangement links TRBV9 to TRBJ2-2, with D tentatively TRBD2 (5 bases). CDR3 length equals 13 residues. Trimming pared 3 bases from V and 7 bases from J, leaving 10 bases between. The germline CDR1 and CDR2 sequences are SGDLS and YYNGEE. CDR3: CASSESAGGELFF. The CDR3 DNA sequence: TGTGCCAGCAGCGAAAGCGCGGGCGGGGAGCTGTTTTTT. The whole variable domain, remainder taken from reference TRBV9 and TRBJ2-2, is DSGVTQTPKHLITATGQRVTLRCSPRSGDLSVYWYQQSLDQGLQFLIQYYNGEERAKGNILERFSAQQFPDLHSELNLSSLELGDSALYFCASSESAGGELFFGEGSRLTVL.

V usage is TRBV7-3 and J usage is TRBJ2-5, with 7 bases lining up with TRBD2. Germline values: CDR1 SGHTA, CDR2 FQGTGA. The CDR3 length is 18 residues. V trimming: 5 bases; J trimming: 0 bases; junction bases outside the gene matches: 15. CDR3 protein: CASSPRGLGSMYQETQYF. CDR3 DNA sequence: TGTGCCAGCAGCCCACGCGGACTAGGTAGTATGTACCAAGAGACCCAGTACTTC.

The CDR3 DNA is TGTGCCAGCAGCTTAGTCTACGCTAGCGGGAGGCAAGAGACCCAGTACTTC. Its protein is CASSLVYASGRQETQYF. The rearrangement joins TRBV7-9 to TRBJ2-5; TRBD2 aligns across 11 bases. CDR1 is SEHNR, CDR2 FQNEAQ, per germline (reference sequence). V was clipped by 1 base and J by 2 bases; unmatched bases: 6. The length of the CDR3 is 17 residues.

This clone was recorded only once. The rearrangement joins TRBV11-3 to TRBJ2-1; TRBD2 is a possible D gene (5 bases). Germline V lookup: CDR1 SGHNT, CDR2 YENEEA. CDR3 length equals 15 residues. The germline V and J ends were trimmed by 0 bases and 6 bases, with 12 bases remaining between them. Here the CDR3 DNA reads TGTGCCAGCAGCTTAGATCGAATAACTAGCAATGAGCAGTTCTTC. Translation gives CASSLDRITSNEQFF.

This chain's CDR3 is CASSSVTTLAAKNIQYF. CDR3 DNA: TGTGCCAGCAGCTCCGTCACAACTCTAGCCGCCAAAAACATTCAGTACTTC. The chain is built from TRBV11-2 and TRBJ2-4; TRBD2 might be the D (5 bases). Trimming took 4 bases from V and 1 from J, leaving 17 bases between them. The CDR3 has 17 residues. Germline V lookup: CDR1 SGHAT, CDR2 FQNNGV.

V usage is TRBV7-9 and J usage is TRBJ2-7; D is possibly TRBD1 (7 bases). Between the trimmed V and J ends, which lost 11 bases and 3 bases, there was a span of 20 bases. This CDR3 is 14 amino acids long. The germline V gene encodes CDR1 SEHNR and CDR2 FQNEAQ (reference sequence). Here the CDR3 reads CAAAGGGVFYEQYF. CDR3 DNA: TGTGCCGCGGCAGGAGGGGGCGTATTCTACGAGCAGTACTTC.

The chain employs TRBV15 and TRBJ2-1; tentative D call: TRBD2 (7 bases). This CDR3 is built from 15 residues. V shed 6 bases and J shed 5 bases, with 17 bases lying between them. Germline V gene data show CDR1 as LNHNV and CDR2 as YYDKDF (reference sequence). The chain's CDR3 is CATRVEGGTNNEQFF. The CDR3 DNA is TGTGCCACCAGGGTCGAAGGGGGGACTAACAATGAGCAGTTCTTC.

The V call is TRBV28, the J call TRBJ1-2, with D perhaps TRBD1 (6 bases). The germline V gene has CDR1 MDHEN and CDR2 SYDVKM. Trimming pared 5 bases from V and 1 base from J, leaving 20 bases between. The CDR3 totals 17 residues. This chain's CDR3 is CASSPLPGQRYNYGYTF. CDR3 nucleotide sequence: TGTGCCAGCAGTCCCCTCCCTGGACAGCGCTATAACTATGGCTACACCTTC.

The J gene is TRBJ2-2, the V gene TRBV18; 7 nucleotides line up with TRBD1. There are 17 residues in the CDR3. J was trimmed by 3 bases and V by 8 bases; bases with no gene match: 15. Germline CDR1 reads KGHSH; CDR2 reads LQKENI. The CDR3 region is CASPIHQRGRDTGELFF. The CDR3 region has the DNA TGTGCCAGCCCTATTCACCAGAGGGGGCGAGACACCGGGGAGCTGTTTTTT.

This clone showed up just once. The chain employs TRBV12-5 and TRBJ2-1; 8 bases match TRBD1. The CDR3 spans 13 residues. CDR1 LGHNT and CDR2 FRNRAP come from the germline V gene. V lost 6 bases to trimming and J lost 10 bases; unmatched junction nucleotides: 8. CDR3 nucleotide sequence: TGTGCTAGTGGGCCGCAGGGGGCCGGGGAGCAGTTCTTC. It codes for CASGPQGAGEQFF.

This clone came up a few times. The V gene is TRBV6-1, the J gene TRBJ1-6; 7 bases are shared with TRBD1. The V segment lost 0 bases and the J segment 7 bases; nucleotides outside the gene matches: 6. Looked up from germline, CDR1 is MNHNS and CDR2 is SASEGT. The CDR3 spans 16 residues. CDR3 residues: CASSEAWDSWNSPLHF. The CDR3 coding sequence is TGTGCCAGCAGTGAAGCGTGGGACAGTTGGAATTCACCCCTCCACTTT.

This sequence joins TRBV6-6 and TRBJ1-3, with TRBD1 matching 10 bases. Germline-derived CDR1 and CDR2 are MNHNY and SVGAGI (reference sequence). After removal of 6 bases from V and 2 bases from J, the junction contained 7 bases not matched to a gene. The CDR3 runs 16 residues. The CDR3 DNA follows: TGTGCCAGCAGCCTACGGACAGGGGGGCCTGGAAACACCATATATTTT. Amino acids: CASSLRTGGPGNTIYF.

J is TRBJ2-3 and V is TRBV1; TRBD2, the D gene given by the table, was not confirmed from the DNA. TRBV1 is flagged as a pseudogene. This CDR3 spans 16 amino acids. The CDR3 is CTSSQPRGWSTDTQYF. The CDR3 DNA sequence: TGCACCAGCAGCCAACCCCGAGGCTGGAGCACAGATACGCAGTATTTT.

V and J are TRBV2 and TRBJ1-5, with a tentative D call TRBD1 (5 bases). The CDR3 has 16 amino acids. Trimming removed 4 bases from V and 0 bases from J, with 13 bases in between. The V gene's germline CDR1 is SNHLY and CDR2 FYNNEI. For the CDR3, the DNA is TGTGCCAGCAGTGGGGGGGAGGGGCTTAGCAATCAGCCCCAGCATTTT. Residues: CASSGGEGLSNQPQHF.

This clone is a singleton in its sample. The V gene is TRBV5-6, the J gene TRBJ2-5; 11 nucleotides line up with TRBD2. Germline CDR1 reads SGHDT; CDR2 reads YYEEEE. CDR3 length equals 16 residues. After removal of 3 bases from V and 4 bases from J, the junction contained 8 bases not matched to a gene. Written as DNA, the CDR3 is TGTGCCAGCAGCTGGGGGCCTAGCGGGGGGTCAGAGACCCAGTACTTC. Protein sequence: CASSWGPSGGSETQYF.

V usage is TRBV9 and J usage is TRBJ1-1; perhaps TRBD1 as D (5 bases). The CDR3 sequence is 14 residues long. Per germline, CDR1 SGDLS and CDR2 YYNGEE. Trimming took 2 bases from V and 2 from J, leaving 10 bases between them. CDR3 in amino acids: CASSVGRGNTEAFF. The DNA for the CDR3 is TGTGCCAGCAGCGTGGGGCGAGGTAACACTGAAGCTTTCTTT.

The chain couples TRBV4-3 to TRBJ2-1, with D perhaps matching TRBD2 (6 bases). Germline CDR1 reads LGHNA; CDR2 reads YSLEER. This CDR3 has 18 residues. V was shortened by 0 bases and J by 0 bases, with 15 bases between the two germline ends. Here the CDR3 reads CASSQEGRPSGSYNEQFF. The CDR3 DNA is TGCGCCAGCAGCCAAGAAGGGAGGCCGAGCGGCTCCTACAATGAGCAGTTCTTC.

V and J are TRBV13 and TRBJ1-3, with no clear D. V dropped 0 bases and J dropped 4 bases, with 13 bases sitting between them. Germline CDR1 and CDR2: PRHDT and FYEKMQ (reference sequence). The CDR3 runs 16 residues. This chain's CDR3 is CASSLGLITPGNTIYF. The CDR3 bases are TGTGCCAGCAGCTTAGGCCTAATAACTCCCGGAAACACCATATATTTT.

The rearrangement joins TRBV13 to TRBJ1-6; D perhaps matches TRBD1 (5 bases). V was shortened by 5 bases and J by 3 bases, with 26 bases between the two germline ends. This CDR3 has 20 residues. Germline CDR1 and CDR2: PRHDT and FYEKMQ (reference sequence). CDR3 in DNA: TGTGCCAGCAGCCCAATTCCACTTTCACCCGGGGGGGTCTATAATTCACCCCTCCACTTT. Protein: CASSPIPLSPGGVYNSPLHF.

The rearrangement joins TRBV9 to TRBJ2-5; the D gene is possibly TRBD1 (6 bases). Trimming took off 5 bases at V and 4 bases at J, with 12 bases between the two ends. The CDR3 has 13 residues. CDR1 is SGDLS, CDR2 YYNGEE, per germline. DNA of the CDR3: TGTGCCAGCAGTGGGGGCTGGGGAGAGACCCAGTACTTC. This codes for CASSGGWGETQYF.

The chain uses TRBV6-4 and TRBJ2-3; 8 nucleotides match TRBD2. This CDR3 region has 15 residues. J was trimmed by 2 bases and V by 6 bases; bases with no gene match: 7. Germline values: CDR1 MRHNA, CDR2 SNTAGT. The CDR3 DNA sequence: TGTGCCAGCAGCCCCGGACTAGCAAACACAGATACGCAGTATTTT. It specifies CASSPGLANTDTQYF.